This TCR beta chain was found in a study of blood T cells in healthy people across ages. Next came a second PCR, run for about 7 to 12 cycles, which used a sample-barcoded 5' primer along with a J-beta primer mix. TCRdb independently ran MiXCR on the 5' RACE reads; one entry per CDR3 protein. The sample carries around 1,900,000 distinct CDR3 sequences, about two fifths recorded once. The CDR3 loop spans 15 amino acids. Per germline, CDR1 MGHRA and CDR2 YSYEKL. The V gene end was trimmed by 0 bases and the J gene end by 9 bases; junction bases not matched to a gene: 8. The sequenced material came from blood. This sequence originates from a human donor in good health. The chain recombines TRBV4-1 with TRBJ2-1; 7 bases align to TRBD1. The CDR3, as DNA: TGCGCCAGCAGCCAAGAACAGGGGAAGGTTCGTGAGCAGTTCTTC. It encodes CASSQEQGKVREQFF.